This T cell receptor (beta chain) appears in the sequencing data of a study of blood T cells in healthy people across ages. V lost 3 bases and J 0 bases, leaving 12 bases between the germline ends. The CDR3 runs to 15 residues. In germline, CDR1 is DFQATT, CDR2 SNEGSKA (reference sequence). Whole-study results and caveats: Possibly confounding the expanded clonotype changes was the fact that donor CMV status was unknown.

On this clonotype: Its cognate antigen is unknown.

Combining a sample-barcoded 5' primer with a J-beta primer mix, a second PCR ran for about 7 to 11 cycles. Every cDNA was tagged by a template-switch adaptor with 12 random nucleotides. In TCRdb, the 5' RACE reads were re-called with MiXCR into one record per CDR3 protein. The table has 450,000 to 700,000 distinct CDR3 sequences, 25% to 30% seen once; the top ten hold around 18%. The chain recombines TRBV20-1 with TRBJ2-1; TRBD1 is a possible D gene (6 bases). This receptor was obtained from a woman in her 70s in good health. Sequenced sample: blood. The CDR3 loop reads CSASQGSSSYNEQFF. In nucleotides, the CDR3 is TGCAGTGCTAGCCAGGGGTCCAGCTCCTACAATGAGCAGTTCTTC.